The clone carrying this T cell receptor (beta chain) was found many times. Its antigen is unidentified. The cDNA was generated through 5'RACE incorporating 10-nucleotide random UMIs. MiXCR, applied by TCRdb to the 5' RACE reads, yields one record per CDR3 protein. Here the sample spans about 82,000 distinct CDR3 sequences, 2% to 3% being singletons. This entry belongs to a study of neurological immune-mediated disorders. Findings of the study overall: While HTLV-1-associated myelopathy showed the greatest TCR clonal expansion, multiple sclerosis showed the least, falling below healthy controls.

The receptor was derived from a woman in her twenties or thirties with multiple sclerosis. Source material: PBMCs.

The CDR3 nucleotides are TGTGCCAGCAGTTTAGTCCGGGGGGCTGGCGGCTACACCTTC. As protein: CASSLVRGAGGYTF. The genes are TRBV12-3 or TRBV12-4 and TRBJ1-2, with TRBD1 as a possible D gene (6 bases). V was clipped by 1 base and J by 8 bases, with 14 bases between them. This CDR3 contains 14 residues.